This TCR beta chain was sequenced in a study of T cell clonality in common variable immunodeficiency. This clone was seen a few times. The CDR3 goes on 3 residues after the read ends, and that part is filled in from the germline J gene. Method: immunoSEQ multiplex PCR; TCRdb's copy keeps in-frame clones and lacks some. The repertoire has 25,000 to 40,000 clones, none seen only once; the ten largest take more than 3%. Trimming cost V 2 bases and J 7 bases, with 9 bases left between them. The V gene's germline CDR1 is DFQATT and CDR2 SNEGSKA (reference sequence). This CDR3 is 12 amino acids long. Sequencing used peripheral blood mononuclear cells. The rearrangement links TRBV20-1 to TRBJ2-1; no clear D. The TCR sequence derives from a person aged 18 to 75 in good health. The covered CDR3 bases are TGCAGTGCTAGACAAAGTAGAAATGAG. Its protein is CSARQSRNE. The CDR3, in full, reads CSARQSRNEQFF.